These 20 T cell receptor beta chains were sequenced from one sample in a study of Graves' ophthalmopathy and Graves' hyperthyroidism. The study amplified TCR beta CDR3 regions using RNA transcripts. First-round RT-PCR used HTBI primers; second-round multiplex PCR followed. TCRdb recomputed calls from the multiplex PCR reads with MiXCR, one row per CDR3 protein. The data contain 680,000 or so distinct CDR3 sequences, over 20% of them seen just once; the ten biggest clones take up more than 5.5%. The material sequenced was peripheral blood. The source is a woman between 18 and 30 years old with stable Graves' hyperthyroidism. Some clones in this sample may be carry-over from other donors' samples.

Remarks on this clonotype: Germline and junction disagree at one end, which may indicate a read error. The chain has TRBV2 and TRBJ1-1; D is ambiguous. The germline CDR1 and CDR2 sequences are SNHLY and FYNNEI. The CDR3 is made up of 14 amino acids. The CDR3 bases are TGTGCCAGCAGTGAAATGTTCGATGACACTGATGCTTTCTTT. Translated: CASSEMFDDTDAFF.

This clonotype was counted at least ten times. V usage is TRBV12-3 or TRBV12-4 and J usage is TRBJ1-1; tentative D call: TRBD1 (5 bases). The V end lost 6 bases, the J end lost 4 bases, and 12 bases lay between the germline ends. The CDR3 consists of 13 residues. In nucleotides, the CDR3 is TGTGCCAGCAGCTCAGGGATAGGCACTGAAGCTTTCTTT. Translated, it gives CASSSGIGTEAFF.

J is TRBJ2-5 and V is TRBV28; TRBD2 agrees at 12 bases. Germline CDR1 is MDHEN and CDR2 is SYDVKM. The V gene end was trimmed by 6 bases and the J gene end by 2 bases; junction bases not matched to a gene: 7. The CDR3 sequence is 16 residues long. This CDR3 reads CASRMTSGRTQETQYF. The CDR3 DNA follows: TGTGCCAGCAGAATGACTAGCGGGAGAACTCAAGAGACCCAGTACTTC. The full variable domain, rest sourced from reference TRBV28 and TRBJ2-5, is DVKVTQSSRYLVKRTGEKVFLECVQDMDHENMFWYRQDPGLGLRLIYFSYDVKMKEKGDIPEGYSVSREKKERFSLILESASTNQTSMYLCASRMTSGRTQETQYFGPGTRLLVL.

As to this clonotype: This may stem from a read error, because a much larger clone lies one nucleotide away. The V call is TRBV6-1, the J call TRBJ2-2, with D perhaps matching TRBD2 (5 bases). V lost 7 bases to trimming and J lost 2 bases, with 14 bases between them. The CDR3 totals 15 residues. The germline V gene has CDR1 MNHNS and CDR2 SASEGT. CDR3 in DNA: TGTGCCAGCATACTGGGCCTAGCAAACACCGGGGAGCTGTTTTTT. This translates into CASILGLANTGELFF.

This clonotype has just one count. The chain has TRBV5-1 and TRBJ2-7, with D tentatively TRBD1 or TRBD2 (5 bases each). Judging by the DNA end, TRBJ2-1 fits better; the J call may be wrong. This CDR3 is 14 amino acids long. Germline lookup yields CDR1 SGHRS and CDR2 YFSETQ. The CDR3 loop is CASSNPGPPYEQFF. CDR3 DNA: TGCGCCAGCAGCAATCCGGGACCCCCTTACGAGCAGTTCTTC.

There are a few counts of this clonotype. This chain connects TRBV10-1 to TRBJ1-2; unclear D gene. Trimming pared 2 bases from V and 2 bases from J, leaving 6 bases between. The CDR3 has 13 residues. Germline-derived CDR1 and CDR2 are WNHNN and SYGVQD (reference sequence). The CDR3 coding sequence is TGCGCCAGCAGTGAGACTTGGAACTATGGCTACACCTTC. Protein product: CASSETWNYGYTF.

Remarks on this clonotype: The final CDR3 position lacks the conserved phenylalanine or tryptophan, pointing to a likely read error. The DNA is left out, because the CDR3 cannot be placed on it with certainty; the CDR3 is given as TCRdb lists it. The rearrangement uses TRBV27 and TRBJ2-2. From germline, CDR1 is MNHEY and CDR2 SMNVEV (reference sequence). The CDR3 has 13 amino acids, counting both end residues. This chain's CDR3 is CASRLWDTGELCL.

This clonotype was counted at least ten times. This chain connects TRBV20-1 to TRBJ1-1; 8 nucleotides agree with TRBD1. The CDR3 consists of 17 residues. Germline V gene data show CDR1 as DFQATT and CDR2 as SNEGSKA (reference sequence). After removal of 2 bases from V and 3 bases from J, the junction contained 14 bases not matched to a gene. The CDR3 reads CSARLTGTGRSDTEAFF. Written as DNA, the CDR3 is TGCAGTGCTAGATTAACCGGGACAGGAAGGTCGGACACTGAAGCTTTCTTT.

The chain joins TRBV28 to TRBJ2-2, with D possibly being TRBD1 (6 bases). This CDR3 comprises 13 residues. CDR1 and CDR2 (germline): MDHEN, SYDVKM. V was pared by 5 bases and J by 9 bases, with 13 bases between. As DNA, the CDR3 is TGTGCCAGCAGTCCGCTAGGGGGATGGGAGCTGTTTTTT. Translating gives CASSPLGGWELFF.

This clonotype turned up a few times. The chain is built from TRBV7-9 and TRBJ2-7; TRBD1 matches 8 bases. Unmatched junction bases numbered 6, after V lost 4 bases and J lost 1 base. CDR1 is SEHNR and CDR2 is FQNEAQ in the germline V gene (reference sequence). CDR3 length: 15 amino acids. The CDR3 loop is CASSSTGAGSYEQYF. The CDR3 DNA reads TGTGCCAGCAGCTCGACAGGGGCCGGTTCCTACGAGCAGTACTTC.

The chain's CDR3 is CASSLAQRGKNGELFF. For the CDR3, the DNA is TGTGCCAGCAGCTTAGCGCAAAGGGGCAAGAACGGGGAGCTGTTTTTT. The V gene is TRBV11-1, the J gene TRBJ2-2; possible D gene TRBD1, 5 bases. V was pared by 0 bases and J by 7 bases, with 15 bases between. The CDR3 contains 16 residues. The germline gives CDR1 SGHAT, CDR2 FQDESV (reference sequence).

The chain combines TRBV3-1 with TRBJ1-1; D remains ambiguous. The CDR3 has 16 amino acids. V was shortened by 0 bases and J by 0 bases, with 11 bases between the two germline ends. The germline V gene encodes CDR1 LGHDT and CDR2 YNNKEL (reference sequence). CDR3 coding DNA: TGTGCCAGCAGCCAAGAGGTACTAACTATGAACACTGAAGCTTTCTTT. This gives the protein CASSQEVLTMNTEAFF.

This clonotype has ten or more counts. V usage is TRBV5-1 and J usage is TRBJ1-2; D possibly corresponds to TRBD1 (5 bases). CDR1 SGHRS and CDR2 YFSETQ come from the germline V gene. The germline V and J ends were trimmed by 2 bases and 3 bases, with 14 bases remaining between them. This CDR3 region has 15 residues. The DNA for the CDR3 is TGCGCCAGCAGCTTCATAGGGGTCCTTGACTATGGCTACACCTTC. Its translation is CASSFIGVLDYGYTF.

This clonotype was observed many times. The rearrangement joins TRBV20-1 to TRBJ2-2; D uncertain. Trimming pared 3 bases from V and 0 bases from J, leaving 8 bases between. Germline lookup yields CDR1 DFQATT and CDR2 SNEGSKA (reference sequence). The CDR3 contains 14 residues. CDR3 region: CSASRTSNTGELFF. CDR3 bases: TGCAGTGCTAGTCGGACGTCGAACACCGGGGAGCTGTTTTTT.

This clonotype was detected ten times or more. The chain recombines TRBV15 with TRBJ2-7; D perhaps matches TRBD2 (5 bases). Deletions cut 1 base from V and 1 base from J, with 5 bases between. This CDR3 contains 13 residues. Germline lookup yields CDR1 LNHNV and CDR2 YYDKDF (reference sequence). The CDR3 DNA sequence: TGTGCCACCAGCAGAGGAGGGTCCTACGAGCAGTACTTC. Protein: CATSRGGSYEQYF. Full variable domain (remainder filled in from reference TRBV15 and TRBJ2-7): DAMVIQNPRYQVTQFGKPVTLSCSQTLNHNVMYWYQQKSSQAPKLLFHYYDKDFNNEADTPDNFQSRRPNTSFCFLDIRSPGLGDTAMYLCATSRGGSYEQYFGPGTRLTVT.

Ten or more counts support this clonotype. This chain connects TRBV6-2 or TRBV6-3 to TRBJ2-7; D remains unclear. Trimming shortened V by 5 bases and J by 3 bases, and 8 bases separated the two germline ends. CDR3 length: 12 amino acids. Germline V gives CDR1 MNHEY, CDR2 SVGEGT. This CDR3 reads CASSSEYYEQYF. CDR3 DNA sequence: TGTGCCAGCAGTAGTGAATACTACGAGCAGTACTTC.

In its sample, this clonotype was seen many times. This sequence joins TRBV4-3 and TRBJ1-2, with D possibly matching TRBD1 (5 bases). The CDR3 has 17 residues. Trimming cost V 3 bases and J 4 bases, with 21 bases left between them. The germline V gene encodes CDR1 LGHNA and CDR2 YSLEER. This CDR3 is CASSQIRRDSGVYGYTF. DNA for the CDR3: TGCGCCAGCAGCCAGATACGACGGGACTCCGGGGTCTATGGCTACACCTTC.

This rearrangement joins TRBV7-9 to TRBJ1-4, with D unresolved. The CDR3 has 14 residues. The V gene lost 4 bases and the J gene lost 9 bases, with 15 bases spanning the gap. Germline V lookup: CDR1 SEHNR, CDR2 FQNEAQ (reference sequence). CDR3 sequence (DNA): TGTGCCAGCAGCTCAACGGGAGGCGGGAAAAAACTGTTTTTT. It encodes CASSSTGGGKKLFF.

This clonotype has a handful of counts. The genes are TRBV11-2 and TRBJ1-2; no definite D call. The CDR3 runs 13 residues. Per the germline V gene, CDR1 is SGHAT and CDR2 is FQNNGV. Trimming stripped 7 bases from V and 4 bases from J, with 13 bases between. CDR3 region: CASTPPGVYGYTF. The CDR3 nucleotides are TGTGCCAGCACCCCCCCGGGCGTCTATGGCTACACCTTC.

This clonotype has a handful of counts. This chain links TRBV6-8 with TRBJ1-2; 8 bases are shared with TRBD1. CDR1 MNHGY and CDR2 SAAAGT come from the germline V gene. After removal of 6 bases from V and 8 bases from J, the junction contained 5 bases not matched to a gene. The CDR3 has 12 amino acids. CDR3 DNA: TGTGCCAGCAGGGACAGGGTCTGGGGCTACACCTTC. Amino acids: CASRDRVWGYTF.